Below are 23 T cell receptor beta chains sequenced from a single sample in a study of T cell responses to AZD1222 COVID-19 vaccine. Assay used: immunoSEQ multiplex PCR; TCRdb lists only in-frame clones, some missing. The sample carries over 95,000 clones, around 89% recorded once. The material sequenced was peripheral blood, taken on day 0 of AZD1222 vaccination. These receptors originate from an adult in good health.

This chain links TRBV6-6 with TRBJ2-3; 11 nucleotides match TRBD2. V was clipped by 2 bases and J by 4 bases; unmatched bases: 5. Germline assignment: CDR1 MNHNY and CDR2 SVGAGI (reference sequence). The CDR3 is 16 residues long. The CDR3 protein is CASSYRLGLAADTQYF. CDR3 DNA: TGTGCCAGCAGTTACCGCTTGGGACTAGCGGCAGATACGCAGTATTTT.

The chain is built from TRBV14 and TRBJ2-2; 8 bases fit TRBD1. From germline, CDR1 is SGHDN and CDR2 FVKESK. This CDR3 is 17 amino acids long. The junction had 9 bases not matched to a gene; V was cut back by 4 bases and J by 2 bases. CDR3 nucleotides: TGTGCCAGCAGCCCAAGGACAGGGAGCGGTAACACCGGGGAGCTGTTTTTT. Its translation: CASSPRTGSGNTGELFF.

The chain joins TRBV10-3 to TRBJ1-2, with D possibly being TRBD1 (6 bases). The CDR3 has 15 residues. Germline V gene data show CDR1 as ENHRY and CDR2 as SYGVKD. V gave up 6 bases and J gave up 2 bases, with 16 bases separating them. The CDR3 bases are TGTGCCATCAGAGGACAGAGGGGATTGAACTATGGCTACACCTTC. Amino acids: CAIRGQRGLNYGYTF.

This clone was picked up a small number of times. The J gene is TRBJ2-2, the V gene TRBV9; D gene unclear. V was pared by 3 bases and J by 4 bases, with 7 bases between. CDR3 size: 13 residues. Germline assignment: CDR1 SGDLS and CDR2 YYNGEE. CDR3 nucleotides: TGTGCCAGCAGCGCATCTGTCACCGGGGAGCTGTTTTTT. This codes for CASSASVTGELFF.

This clone was counted once. The gene calls are TRBV5-1 and TRBJ2-1; D not certain. The CDR3 totals 18 residues. The germline gives CDR1 SGHRS, CDR2 YFSETQ. The V end was cut by 0 bases, the J end by 5 bases, with 21 bases between. The CDR3 bases are TGCGCCAGCAGCTTGGTCGGACCGCTACTTAGTGGCGACAATGAGCAGTTCTTC. Translating it yields CASSLVGPLLSGDNEQFF.

The chain combines TRBV6-6 with TRBJ2-3, with 7 bases fitting TRBD1. Germline V gene data show CDR1 as MNHNY and CDR2 as SVGAGI (reference sequence). The CDR3 length is 14 residues. Germline trimming cut 5 bases from V and 1 base from J; bases unmatched to any gene: 3. The DNA of the CDR3 is TGTGCCAGCAGTAGAGGACAGGGCACAGATACGCAGTATTTT. As protein: CASSRGQGTDTQYF.

The rearrangement joins TRBV4-1 to TRBJ2-3; D is ambiguous. V dropped 3 bases and J dropped 3 bases, with 7 bases sitting between them. Germline CDR1 is MGHRA and CDR2 is YSYEKL. The CDR3 is 13 amino acids. CDR3 in DNA: TGCGCCAGCAGCCATCCCGAGACAGATACGCAGTATTTT. Amino acids: CASSHPETDTQYF.

This rearrangement joins TRBV7-8 to TRBJ1-1; weak D call: TRBD1 (5 bases). CDR1 and CDR2 from the germline V gene are SGHVS and FQNEAQ. Trimming stripped 8 bases from V and 4 bases from J, with 14 bases between. This CDR3 region has 13 residues. CDR3 loop: CASDPQRGTEAFF. The CDR3 nucleotides read TGTGCCAGCGACCCCCAAAGGGGCACTGAAGCTTTCTTT.

This sequence joins TRBV5-1 and TRBJ1-2; D gene unclear. V was trimmed by 4 bases and J by 6 bases, leaving 13 bases between them. CDR1 and CDR2 from the germline V gene are SGHRS and YFSETQ. CDR3 length: 13 residues. The CDR3 spells CASSADGGNGYTF. CDR3 nucleotide sequence: TGCGCCAGCAGCGCCGACGGTGGGAATGGCTACACCTTC.

The rearrangement uses TRBV28 and TRBJ1-2, with D unclear. Deletions cut 6 bases from V and 4 bases from J, with 9 bases between. The CDR3 loop spans 12 amino acids. The germline V gene encodes CDR1 MDHEN and CDR2 SYDVKM. CDR3 nucleotide sequence: TGTGCCAGCAGCCAGAGACTCTATGGCTACACCTTC. Amino acids: CASSQRLYGYTF.

The chain employs TRBV7-3 and TRBJ1-2; tentative D call: TRBD1 (6 bases). V was clipped by 1 base and J by 8 bases, with 20 bases between them. The CDR3 runs 16 residues. Per germline, CDR1 SGHTA and CDR2 FQGTGA. CDR3 amino acids: CASSLIGREDSSGYTF. In DNA form, the CDR3 reads TGTGCCAGCAGCTTAATTGGGAGGGAGGACAGTAGCGGCTACACCTTC.

The chain couples TRBV7-2 to TRBJ2-6; D perhaps matches TRBD1 (5 bases). The V gene's germline CDR1 is SGHTA and CDR2 FQGNSA. The CDR3 has 18 amino acids. V lost 0 bases and J 0 bases, leaving 12 bases between the germline ends. CDR3 region: CASSLAFGHLSGANVLTF. The CDR3 DNA reads TGTGCCAGCAGCTTAGCTTTCGGACACCTCTCTGGGGCCAACGTCCTGACTTTC.

The chain employs TRBV10-3 and TRBJ2-5; 9 nucleotides match TRBD2. There are 14 residues in the CDR3. Germline values: CDR1 ENHRY, CDR2 SYGVKD. With 6 bases clipped from V and 3 bases from J, the junction kept 5 bases outside the gene matches. The CDR3 DNA reads as TGTGCCATCAGCCCTAGGACTAGCGAAGAGACCCAGTACTTC. Translation gives CAISPRTSEETQYF.

The chain employs TRBV7-3 and TRBJ1-2, with 9 bases that match TRBD1. The CDR3 is 15 residues long. The germline gives CDR1 SGHTA, CDR2 FQGTGA. The V and J ends lost 5 bases and 4 bases, in that order; junction bases with no gene match: 8. The chain's CDR3 is CASSLNGQGTYGYTF. CDR3 in DNA: TGTGCCAGCAGCCTAAACGGACAGGGGACCTATGGCTACACCTTC.

The chain carries TRBV19 and TRBJ1-2; D remains ambiguous. The V end lost 3 bases, the J end lost 5 bases, and 16 bases lay between the germline ends. The CDR3 sequence is 15 residues long. The V gene's germline CDR1 is LNHDA and CDR2 SQIVND (reference sequence). CDR3 nucleotide sequence: TGTGCCAGTAGTATCACCCAGGTCGGCCGGTATGGCTACACCTTC. Translation gives CASSITQVGRYGYTF.

The V and J genes are TRBV6-5 and TRBJ2-7; D call uncertain. The length of the CDR3 is 14 residues. Germline V lookup: CDR1 MNHEY, CDR2 SVGAGI. Trimming removed 0 bases from V and 2 bases from J, with 8 bases in between. The DNA for the CDR3 is TGTGCCAGCAGTTACTCGTCTGGCACCTACGAGCAGTACTTC. Translated, it gives CASSYSSGTYEQYF.

The table lists this clone with a count of one. J is TRBJ1-2 and V is TRBV18, with 7 bases fitting TRBD1. V gave up 0 bases and J gave up 1 base; unmatched junction bases: 5. The CDR3 has 16 amino acids. CDR1 KGHSH and CDR2 LQKENI come from the germline V gene. For the CDR3, the DNA is TGTGCCAGCTCACCACCCCGGGACAGAGTTAACTATGGCTACACCTTC. Its translation: CASSPPRDRVNYGYTF. Complete variable domain (other parts from reference TRBV18 and TRBJ1-2): NAGVMQNPRHLVRRRGQEARLRCSPMKGHSHVYWYRQLPEEGLKFMVYLQKENIIDESGMPKERFSAEFPKEGPSILRIQQVVRGDSAAYFCASSPPRDRVNYGYTFGSGTRLTVV.

The genes are TRBV6-6 and TRBJ2-7; D gene uncertain. Looked up from germline, CDR1 is MNHNY and CDR2 is SVGAGI (reference sequence). This CDR3 is built from 13 residues. V was cut by 0 bases and J by 5 bases, with 8 bases left in between. CDR3 DNA sequence: TGTGCCAGCAGTTACTCTCGTCAGCACGAGCAGTACTTC. It encodes CASSYSRQHEQYF.

V gene TRBV5-1 combines with J gene TRBJ2-7; no definite D call. CDR3 length: 14 amino acids. Trimming shortened V by 0 bases and J by 2 bases, and 9 bases separated the two germline ends. Germline CDR1 reads SGHRS; CDR2 reads YFSETQ. CDR3: CASSLDATPYEQYF. CDR3 sequence (DNA): TGCGCCAGCAGCTTGGATGCTACCCCCTACGAGCAGTACTTC.

The chain combines TRBV9 with TRBJ2-2; unclear D gene. Between the trimmed V and J ends, which lost 3 bases and 6 bases, there was a span of 6 bases. The CDR3 is 12 residues long. Germline lookup yields CDR1 SGDLS and CDR2 YYNGEE. CDR3 in amino acids: CASSASSGELFF. CDR3 coding DNA: TGTGCCAGCAGCGCCTCCTCCGGGGAGCTGTTTTTT.

The rearrangement uses TRBV12-3 or TRBV12-4 and TRBJ1-1, with D possibly TRBD1 on 6 matching bases. This CDR3 spans 12 amino acids. V shed 7 bases and J shed 4 bases, with 10 bases lying between them. The CDR3 is CASNGQTTEAFF. CDR3 coding DNA: TGTGCCAGCAATGGACAGACCACTGAAGCTTTCTTT.

The V and J genes are TRBV5-1 and TRBJ2-2, with 10 nucleotides matching TRBD2. Germline V CDR1 and CDR2: SGHRS, YFSETQ. The CDR3 runs to 17 residues. After removal of 1 base from V and 4 bases from J, the junction contained 7 bases not matched to a gene. The CDR3 nucleotides are TGCGCCAGCAGCTTGAGCGGGGGGGCCAGAGGCACCGGGGAGCTGTTTTTT. Its protein is CASSLSGGARGTGELFF.

The chain carries TRBV28 and TRBJ2-4, with 8 bases lining up with TRBD2. This CDR3 has 13 amino acids. From germline, CDR1 is MDHEN and CDR2 SYDVKM. V was pared by 6 bases and J by 7 bases, with 5 bases of the junction left unmatched. The CDR3 nucleotides read TGTGCCAGCAGAGGGACGGGGGGGAACATTCAGTACTTC. This sequence encodes CASRGTGGNIQYF.